This passage covers 10 T cell receptor beta chains from one sample sequenced in a study of cytomegalovirus exposure and HLA in healthy donors. Sequencing was performed with immunoSEQ multiplex PCR; in TCRdb, only in-frame clones are kept and a portion is missing. This table holds some 74,000 clones, 93% found once. The sample was PBMCs. These receptors all stem from a woman in her thirties in good health and CMV-seronegative.

This chain links TRBV30 with TRBJ2-7; 13 bases agree with TRBD2. The CDR3 is 15 residues long. CDR1 and CDR2 (germline): GTSNPN, SVGIG (reference sequence). The V gene end was trimmed by 1 base and the J gene end by 5 bases; junction bases not matched to a gene: 5. The CDR3 reads CAWSARGLAGHEQYF. For the CDR3, the DNA is TGTGCCTGGAGTGCCAGGGGACTAGCGGGGCACGAGCAGTACTTC.

V usage is TRBV7-6 and J usage is TRBJ2-2; D might be TRBD1 (6 bases). The V and J ends lost 5 bases and 3 bases respectively, with 13 bases between them. The germline gives CDR1 SGHVS, CDR2 FNYEAQ. The CDR3 is 15 amino acids. The CDR3 sequence: CASSRDRTDTGELFF. The CDR3, as DNA: TGTGCCAGCAGCAGAGACAGGACAGACACCGGGGAGCTGTTTTTT.

The rearrangement uses TRBV7-2 and TRBJ1-1; D gene unclear. V gave up 1 base and J gave up 0 bases, with 12 bases separating them. There are 16 residues in the CDR3. Germline V gene data show CDR1 as SGHTA and CDR2 as FQGNSA. This chain's CDR3 is CASSLDPAGMNTEAFF. In DNA, the CDR3 is TGTGCCAGCAGCTTAGATCCGGCAGGTATGAACACTGAAGCTTTCTTT.

The chain is built from TRBV19 and TRBJ1-3; D remains unclear. CDR3 size: 15 residues. V lost 2 bases and J lost 0, with 8 bases in between. Germline lookup yields CDR1 LNHDA and CDR2 SQIVND (reference sequence). CDR3 bases: TGTGCCAGTAGTATATACGGAGACTCTGGAAACACCATATATTTT. Its translation: CASSIYGDSGNTIYF.

This clone was observed once. This chain links TRBV25-1 with TRBJ1-1, with a possible D match to TRBD1 (5 bases). Germline V gene data show CDR1 as MGHDK and CDR2 as SYGVNS. Trimming left V 5 bases short and J 1 base short, with 8 bases between. The CDR3 spans 13 residues. This CDR3 reads CASSIRGNTEAFF. The CDR3 region has the DNA TGTGCCAGCAGTATAAGGGGGAACACTGAAGCTTTCTTT.

The chain combines TRBV28 with TRBJ1-4; the match to TRBD1 covers 9 bases. Germline V gene sequence: CDR1 MDHEN, CDR2 SYDVKM. The CDR3 sequence is 15 residues long. V dropped 4 bases and J dropped 4; count of bases not matched to a gene: 4. The CDR3 DNA reads as TGTGCCAGCAGTTCGGGGGACAGGGATAATGAAAAACTGTTTTTT. This codes for CASSSGDRDNEKLFF.

The rearrangement joins TRBV19 to TRBJ2-7, with a possible D match to TRBD1 (6 bases). Germline V gene lookup returns CDR1 LNHDA and CDR2 SQIVND (reference sequence). V was trimmed by 3 bases and J by 2 bases, leaving 11 bases between them. The CDR3 loop spans 14 amino acids. CDR3 nucleotides: TGTGCCAGTAGTATTCGGGCAGGGGCCTACGAGCAGTACTTC. Amino acid sequence: CASSIRAGAYEQYF. Based on the CDR3 plus reference TRBV19 and TRBJ2-7, the full variable domain is DGGITQSPKYLFRKEGQNVTLSCEQNLNHDAMYWYRQDPGQGLRLIYYSQIVNDFQKGDIAEGYSVSREKKESFPLTVTSAQKNPTAFYLCASSIRAGAYEQYFGPGTRLTVT.

J is TRBJ2-1 and V is TRBV7-3; 7 nucleotides agree with TRBD2. Germline-derived CDR1 and CDR2 are SGHTA and FQGTGA. V dropped 4 bases and J dropped 7; count of bases not matched to a gene: 13. The CDR3 spans 16 residues. Written as DNA, the CDR3 is TGTGCCAGCAGCTATAGACTAGCTCCTGGGCTTAATGAGCAGTTCTTC. It is translated as CASSYRLAPGLNEQFF.

The chain carries TRBV19 and TRBJ1-2; D gene unclear. There are 12 residues in the CDR3. Trimming took off 5 bases at V and 2 bases at J, with 6 bases between the two ends. CDR1 is LNHDA, CDR2 SQIVND, per germline (reference sequence). The CDR3 region has the DNA TGTGCCAGTAGTGAACGGAACTATGGCTACACCTTC. Translated: CASSERNYGYTF. The complete variable domain, with remaining parts taken from reference TRBV19 and TRBJ1-2, reads DGGITQSPKYLFRKEGQNVTLSCEQNLNHDAMYWYRQDPGQGLRLIYYSQIVNDFQKGDIAEGYSVSREKKESFPLTVTSAQKNPTAFYLCASSERNYGYTFGSGTRLTVV.

V gene TRBV7-9 combines with J gene TRBJ1-2, with a tentative D call TRBD1 (5 bases). V lost 0 bases, J lost 5 bases, and 19 bases lay in between. The CDR3 sequence is 17 residues long. The germline CDR1 and CDR2 sequences are SEHNR and FQNEAQ (reference sequence). CDR3 nucleotide sequence: TGTGCCAGCAGCTTAGCGGGCCGGCAGGGCGGATTTTATGGCTACACCTTC. Amino acids: CASSLAGRQGGFYGYTF.